The sequence of this T cell receptor (beta chain) was determined in a study of T cell responses to AZD1222 COVID-19 vaccine. Background on the study: Pooling covered second doses at about 4 or about 12 weeks.

The CDR3 spans 13 residues. The V gene's germline CDR1 is MNHEY and CDR2 SVGAGI. Trimming at V came to 8 bases and at J to 11 bases, leaving 11 bases not matched to a gene. Assay used: immunoSEQ multiplex PCR; TCRdb lists only in-frame clones, some missing. The profile shows 120,000 or so clones, about 89% of them singletons. V is TRBV6-5 and J is TRBJ1-4; TRBD1 matches at 7 bases. The input for sequencing was peripheral blood, taken on day 0 of AZD1222 vaccination. The origin of this receptor is an adult in good health. The CDR3 protein is CASSATGIQKLFF. CDR3 DNA: TGTGCCAGCTCTGCGACAGGGATACAGAAACTGTTTTTT.